The present T cell receptor beta chain was sequenced within a study of post-analysis software for immune sequencing data (dated by TCRdb to 2013 to 2016). With respect to the entire study: Relapsing-remitting, secondary progressive and progressive-relapsing multiple sclerosis were recorded as disease courses, and subtype annotation was lacking for some patients. Patient repertoires were compared against 10 to 12 previously published healthy control repertoires from donors aged roughly 6 to 28 years. A subset of samples was prepared in parallel using single-end sample barcoding, then pooled and co-amplified after Illumina adapter ligation.

The germline V gene (reference sequence) provides CDR1 DFQATT and CDR2 SNEGSKA. For this chain, trimming is 5 bases at the V end and 3 bases at the J end, and the number of junction bases without a gene match is 3. From the cysteine up to the phenylalanine, the CDR3 has a length of 14 residues. Of all the DNA, just the CDR3 is kept, 42 bases in frame from base 1. A word on this clonotype: Its antigen remains unidentified. The input lacks base qualities; no much larger clone sits a single base away.

Study-level results and caveats: Compared with controls, multiple sclerosis patients had significantly lower normalized Chao1 diversity, a finding suggesting substantial peripheral T-cell clonal expansion. The multiple sclerosis patient group was slightly younger than the control group. Strong co-clustering of samples prepared in the same batch was shown by direct clustering with F measure, prompting a batch-effect correction. Several TRBV segments, including TRBV5-6, TRBV5-1 and TRBV20-1, were significantly more frequent in patients than controls.

To demonstrate the VDJtools post-analysis software, the study profiled TCR beta repertoires from the peripheral blood of about 13 young patients with multiple sclerosis. The multiple sclerosis patients were children and adolescents ranging in age from about 6 to 17 years. Libraries were constructed by PCR. TCRdb lists the instrument as Illumina HiSeq 2500. Unique molecular identifiers were incorporated into TCR beta cDNA libraries to reduce PCR and sequencing biases. Per 1 to 10 million input T cells, approximately 500,000 cDNA molecules were obtained, such that each molecule approximated one T cell. Patient libraries were prepared and sequenced with the same protocol used for the earlier healthy control dataset. Within a given batch, samples were prepared together, multiplexed and sequenced on the same HiSeq lane. The original pipeline was this. MIGEC was used to process the raw barcoded reads, and molecular identifier groups with only a single read were discarded before consensus assembly and CDR3 extraction. Clonotype tables were post-analysed with VDJtools, normalizing diversity by down-sampling all datasets to the smallest sample size. Repertoire overlap clustering matched CDR3 amino acid but not nucleotide sequences to correct batch-related cross-sample contamination. In TCRdb, the public reads were trimmed at Q25 with fastp and aligned with MiXCR, with productive beta chains retained. Each record represents a unique CDR3 protein, reported with the most common genes and DNA among its rows. The V and J calls reflect TCRdb's pipeline rather than the authors' work. Here the sample has around 400,000 distinct CDR3 sequences; 30% to 45% occur a single time. The ten most abundant clones make up roughly 12% of the sample.

The sequence was obtained from a girl under 18 with multiple sclerosis. The chain uses TRBV20-1 and TRBJ2-5; 13 central nucleotides agree with TRBD2. Sequenced input: blood. The CDR3 reads CSAPGLAGEETQYF. The sequence in DNA is TGCAGTGCTCCTGGACTAGCGGGGGAAGAGACCCAGTACTTC.